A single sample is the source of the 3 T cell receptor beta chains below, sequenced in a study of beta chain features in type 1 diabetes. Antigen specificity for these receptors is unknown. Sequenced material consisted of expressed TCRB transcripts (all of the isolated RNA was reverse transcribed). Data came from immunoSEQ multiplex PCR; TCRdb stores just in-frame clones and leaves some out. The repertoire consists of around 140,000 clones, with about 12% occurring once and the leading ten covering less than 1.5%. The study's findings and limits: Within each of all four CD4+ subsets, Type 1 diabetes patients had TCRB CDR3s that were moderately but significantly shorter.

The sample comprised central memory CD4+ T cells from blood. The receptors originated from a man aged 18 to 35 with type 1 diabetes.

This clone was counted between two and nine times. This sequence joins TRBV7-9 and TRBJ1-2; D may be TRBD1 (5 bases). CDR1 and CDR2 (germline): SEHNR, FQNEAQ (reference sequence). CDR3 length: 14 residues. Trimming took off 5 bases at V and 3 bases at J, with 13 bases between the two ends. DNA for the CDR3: TGTGCCAGCAGCCCAAGGGACCCACACTATGGCTACACCTTC. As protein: CASSPRDPHYGYTF.

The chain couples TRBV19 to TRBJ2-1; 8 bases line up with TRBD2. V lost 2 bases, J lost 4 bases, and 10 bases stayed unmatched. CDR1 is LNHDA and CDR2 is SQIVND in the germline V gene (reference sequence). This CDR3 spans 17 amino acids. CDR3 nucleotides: TGTGCCAGTAGTATATTGTACGGCGGGGGGTCGTACAATGAGCAGTTCTTC. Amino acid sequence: CASSILYGGGSYNEQFF. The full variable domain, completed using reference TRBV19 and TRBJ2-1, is DGGITQSPKYLFRKEGQNVTLSCEQNLNHDAMYWYRQDPGQGLRLIYYSQIVNDFQKGDIAEGYSVSREKKESFPLTVTSAQKNPTAFYLCASSILYGGGSYNEQFFGPGTRLTVL.

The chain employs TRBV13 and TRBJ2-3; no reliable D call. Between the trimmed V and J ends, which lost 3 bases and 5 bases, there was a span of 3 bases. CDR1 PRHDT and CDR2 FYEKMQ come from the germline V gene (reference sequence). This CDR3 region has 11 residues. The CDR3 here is CASSLRDTQYF. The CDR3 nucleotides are TGTGCCAGCAGCTTGAGAGATACGCAGTATTTT. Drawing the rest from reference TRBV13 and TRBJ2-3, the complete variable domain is AAGVIQSPRHLIKEKRETATLKCYPIPRHDTVYWYQQGPGQDPQFLISFYEKMQSDKGSIPDRFSAQQFSDYHSELNMSSLELGDSALYFCASSLRDTQYFGPGTRLTVL.